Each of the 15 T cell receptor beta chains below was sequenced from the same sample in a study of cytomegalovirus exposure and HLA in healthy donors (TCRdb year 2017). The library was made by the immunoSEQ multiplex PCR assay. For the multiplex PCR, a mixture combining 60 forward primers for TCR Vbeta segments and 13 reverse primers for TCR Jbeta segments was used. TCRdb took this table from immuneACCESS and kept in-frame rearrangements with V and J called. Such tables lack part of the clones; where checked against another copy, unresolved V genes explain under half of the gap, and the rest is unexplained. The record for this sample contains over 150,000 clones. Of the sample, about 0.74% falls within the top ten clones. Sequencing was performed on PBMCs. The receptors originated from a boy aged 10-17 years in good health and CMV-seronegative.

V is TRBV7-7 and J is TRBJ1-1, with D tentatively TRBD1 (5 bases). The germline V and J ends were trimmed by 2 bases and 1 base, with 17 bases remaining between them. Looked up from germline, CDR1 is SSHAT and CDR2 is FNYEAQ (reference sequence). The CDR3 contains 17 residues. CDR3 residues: CASSLRAPGGANTEAFF. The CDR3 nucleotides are TGTGCCAGCAGCTTACGGGCTCCGGGTGGGGCGAACACTGAAGCTTTCTTT.

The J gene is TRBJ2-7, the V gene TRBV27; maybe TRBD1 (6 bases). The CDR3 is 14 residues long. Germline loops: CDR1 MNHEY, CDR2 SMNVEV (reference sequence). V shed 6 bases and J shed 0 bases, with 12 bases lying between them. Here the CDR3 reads CASRAGVPSYEQYF. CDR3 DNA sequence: TGTGCCAGCAGAGCAGGGGTCCCCTCCTACGAGCAGTACTTC.

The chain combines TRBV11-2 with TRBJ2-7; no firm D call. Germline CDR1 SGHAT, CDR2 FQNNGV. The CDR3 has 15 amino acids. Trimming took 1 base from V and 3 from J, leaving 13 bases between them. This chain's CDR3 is CASSLGHKSSYEQYF. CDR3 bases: TGTGCCAGCAGCTTAGGACATAAGAGTAGCTACGAGCAGTACTTC.

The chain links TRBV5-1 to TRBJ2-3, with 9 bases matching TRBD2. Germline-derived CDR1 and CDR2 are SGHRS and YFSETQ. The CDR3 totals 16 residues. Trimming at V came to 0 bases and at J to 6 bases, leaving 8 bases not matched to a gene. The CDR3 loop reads CASSLAASGVLDTQYF. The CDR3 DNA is TGCGCCAGCAGCTTGGCGGCTAGCGGGGTACTGGATACGCAGTATTTT.

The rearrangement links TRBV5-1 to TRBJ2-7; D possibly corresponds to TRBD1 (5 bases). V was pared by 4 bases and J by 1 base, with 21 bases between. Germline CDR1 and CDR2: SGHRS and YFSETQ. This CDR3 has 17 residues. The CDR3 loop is CASSQHGAREISYEQYF. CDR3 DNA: TGCGCCAGCAGCCAACATGGGGCCAGGGAAATATCCTACGAGCAGTACTTC.

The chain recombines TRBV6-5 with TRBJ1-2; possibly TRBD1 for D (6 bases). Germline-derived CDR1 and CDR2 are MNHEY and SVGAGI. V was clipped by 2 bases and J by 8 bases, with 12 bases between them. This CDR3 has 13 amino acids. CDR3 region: CASSYPGQRGYTF. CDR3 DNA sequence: TGTGCCAGCAGTTACCCGGGACAACGAGGCTACACCTTC.

CDR3 in DNA: TGTGCCTGGAGTGGACTAGCGGACAATGAGCAGTTCTTC. It is translated as CAWSGLADNEQFF. The V and J genes are TRBV30 and TRBJ2-1; 9 nucleotides agree with TRBD2. There are 13 residues in the CDR3. The germline V gene has CDR1 GTSNPN and CDR2 SVGIG (reference sequence). J was trimmed by 5 bases and V by 1 base; bases with no gene match: 0.

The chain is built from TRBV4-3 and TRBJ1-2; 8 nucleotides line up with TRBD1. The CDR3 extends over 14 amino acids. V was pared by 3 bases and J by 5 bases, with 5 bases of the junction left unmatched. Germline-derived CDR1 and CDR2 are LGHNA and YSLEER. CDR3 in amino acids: CASSQVDRGYGYTF. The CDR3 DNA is TGCGCCAGCAGCCAGGTTGACAGGGGATATGGCTACACCTTC.

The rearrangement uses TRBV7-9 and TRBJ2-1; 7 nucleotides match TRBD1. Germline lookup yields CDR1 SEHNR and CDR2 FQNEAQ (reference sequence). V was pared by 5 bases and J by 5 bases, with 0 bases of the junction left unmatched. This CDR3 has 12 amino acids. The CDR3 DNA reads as TGTGCCAGCAGCGGACAGGACAATGAGCAGTTCTTC. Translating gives CASSGQDNEQFF.

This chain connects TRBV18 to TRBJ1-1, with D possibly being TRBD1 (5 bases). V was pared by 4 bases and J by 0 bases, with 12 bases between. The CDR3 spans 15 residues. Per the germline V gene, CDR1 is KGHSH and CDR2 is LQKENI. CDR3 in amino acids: CASSQKGLLNTEAFF. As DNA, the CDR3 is TGTGCCAGCTCACAGAAGGGACTCTTGAACACTGAAGCTTTCTTT.

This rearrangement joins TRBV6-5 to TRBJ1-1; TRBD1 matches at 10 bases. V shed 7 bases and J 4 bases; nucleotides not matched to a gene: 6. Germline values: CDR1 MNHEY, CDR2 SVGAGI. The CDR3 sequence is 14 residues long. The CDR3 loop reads CASKFGQGVTEAFF. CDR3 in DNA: TGTGCCAGCAAATTTGGACAGGGGGTCACTGAAGCTTTCTTT.

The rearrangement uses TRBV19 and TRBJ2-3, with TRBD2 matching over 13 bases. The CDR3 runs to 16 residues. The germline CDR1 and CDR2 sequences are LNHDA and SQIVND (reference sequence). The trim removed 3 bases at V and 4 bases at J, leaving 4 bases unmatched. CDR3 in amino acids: CASSIRLAGGADTQYF. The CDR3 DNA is TGTGCCAGTAGTATCAGACTAGCGGGGGGCGCAGATACGCAGTATTTT.

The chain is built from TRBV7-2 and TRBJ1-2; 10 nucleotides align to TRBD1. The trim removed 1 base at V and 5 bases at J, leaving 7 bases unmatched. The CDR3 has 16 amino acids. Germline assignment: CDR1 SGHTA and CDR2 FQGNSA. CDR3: CASSLVSSGQGYGYTF. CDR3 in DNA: TGTGCCAGCAGCTTAGTATCTTCGGGACAGGGGTATGGCTACACCTTC.

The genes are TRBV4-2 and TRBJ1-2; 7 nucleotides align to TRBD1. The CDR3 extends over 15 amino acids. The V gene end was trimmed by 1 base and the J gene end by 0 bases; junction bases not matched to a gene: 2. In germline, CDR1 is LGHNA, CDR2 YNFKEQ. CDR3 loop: CASSQGDSTNYGYTF. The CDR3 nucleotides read TGTGCCAGCAGCCAAGGGGACAGCACTAACTATGGCTACACCTTC.

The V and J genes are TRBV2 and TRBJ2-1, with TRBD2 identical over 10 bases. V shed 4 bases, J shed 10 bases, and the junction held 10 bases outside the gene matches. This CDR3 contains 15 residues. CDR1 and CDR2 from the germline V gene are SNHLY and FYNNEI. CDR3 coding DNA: TGTGCCAGCAGTGCCGGGACTAGCGTTTCGTGGGAGCAGTTCTTC. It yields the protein CASSAGTSVSWEQFF.